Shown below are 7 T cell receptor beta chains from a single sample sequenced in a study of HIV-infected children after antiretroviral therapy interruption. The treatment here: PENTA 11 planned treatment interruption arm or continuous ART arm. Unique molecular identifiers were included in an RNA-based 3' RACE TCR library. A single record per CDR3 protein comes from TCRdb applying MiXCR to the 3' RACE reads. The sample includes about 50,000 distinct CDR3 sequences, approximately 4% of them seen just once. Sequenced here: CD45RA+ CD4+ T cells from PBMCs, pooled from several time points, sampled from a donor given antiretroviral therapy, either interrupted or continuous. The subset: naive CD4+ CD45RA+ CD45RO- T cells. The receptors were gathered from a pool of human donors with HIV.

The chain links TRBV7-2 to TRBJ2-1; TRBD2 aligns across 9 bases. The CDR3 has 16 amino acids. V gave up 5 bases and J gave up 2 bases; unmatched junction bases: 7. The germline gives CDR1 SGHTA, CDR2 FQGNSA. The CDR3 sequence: CASSGRGGAPYNEQFF. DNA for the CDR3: TGTGCCAGCAGCGGGCGCGGGGGGGCCCCCTACAATGAGCAGTTCTTC.

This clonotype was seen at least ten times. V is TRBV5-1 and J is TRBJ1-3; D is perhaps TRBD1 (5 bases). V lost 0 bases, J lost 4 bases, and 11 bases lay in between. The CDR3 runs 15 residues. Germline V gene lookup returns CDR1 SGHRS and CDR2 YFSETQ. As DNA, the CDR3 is TGCGCCAGCAGCTTGGCCGTGACAGAAGGAAACACCATATATTTT. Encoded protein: CASSLAVTEGNTIYF.

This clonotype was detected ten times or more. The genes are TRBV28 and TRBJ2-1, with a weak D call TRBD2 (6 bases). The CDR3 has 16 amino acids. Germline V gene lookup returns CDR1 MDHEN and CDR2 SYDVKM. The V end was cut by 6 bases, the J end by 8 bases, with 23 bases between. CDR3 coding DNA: TGTGCCAGCAGCCCCCCGGCAGGGAGGACCAAGGATGAGCAGTTCTTC. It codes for CASSPPAGRTKDEQFF. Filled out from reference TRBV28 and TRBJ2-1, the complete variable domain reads DVKVTQSSRYLVKRTGEKVFLECVQDMDHENMFWYRQDPGLGLRLIYFSYDVKMKEKGDIPEGYSVSREKKERFSLILESASTNQTSMYLCASSPPAGRTKDEQFFGPGTRLTVL.

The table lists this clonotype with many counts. The CDR3, as DNA: TGTGCCAGCAGTGAACGGCCGTCAGGAAACACCATATATTTT. Its protein product is CASSERPSGNTIYF. This chain joins TRBV2 and TRBJ1-3; no reliable D call. The ends were cut back, 2 bases at V and 4 bases at J, with 9 bases in the middle. Germline CDR1 and CDR2: SNHLY and FYNNEI. The CDR3 spans 14 residues.

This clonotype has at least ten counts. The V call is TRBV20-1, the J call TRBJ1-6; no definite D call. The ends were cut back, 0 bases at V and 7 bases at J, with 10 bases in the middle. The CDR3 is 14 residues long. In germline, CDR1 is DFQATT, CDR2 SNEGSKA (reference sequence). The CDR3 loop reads CSARDRQMNSPLHF. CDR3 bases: TGCAGTGCTAGAGATAGACAAATGAATTCACCCCTCCACTTT.

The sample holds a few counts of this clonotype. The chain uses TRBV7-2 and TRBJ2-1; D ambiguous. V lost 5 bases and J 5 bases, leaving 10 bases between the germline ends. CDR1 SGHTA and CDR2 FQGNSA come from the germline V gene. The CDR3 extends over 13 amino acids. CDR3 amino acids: CASSANRDNEQFF. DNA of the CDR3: TGTGCCAGCAGCGCCAACCGGGACAATGAGCAGTTCTTC.

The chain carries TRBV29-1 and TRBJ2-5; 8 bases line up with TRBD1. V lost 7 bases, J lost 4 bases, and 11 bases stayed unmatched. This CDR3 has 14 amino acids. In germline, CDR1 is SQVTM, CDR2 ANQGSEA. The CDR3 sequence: CSAAPAGTGETQYF. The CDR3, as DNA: TGCAGCGCCGCCCCGGCGGGGACAGGAGAGACCCAGTACTTC.